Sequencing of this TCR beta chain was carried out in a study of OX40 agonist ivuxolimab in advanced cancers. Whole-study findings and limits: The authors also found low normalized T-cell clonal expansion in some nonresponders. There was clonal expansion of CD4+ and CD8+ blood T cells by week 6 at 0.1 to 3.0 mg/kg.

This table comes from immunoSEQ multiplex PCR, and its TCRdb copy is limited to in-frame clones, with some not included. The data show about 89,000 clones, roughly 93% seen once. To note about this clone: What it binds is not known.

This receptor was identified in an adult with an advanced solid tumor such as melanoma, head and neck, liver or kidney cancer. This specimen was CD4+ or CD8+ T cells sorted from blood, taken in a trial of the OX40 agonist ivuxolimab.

CDR3 DNA: TGTGCCAGCAGCTTGGGAGGAAACACCAACCAAGAGACCCAGTACTTC. Translated, it gives CASSLGGNTNQETQYF. This chain uses TRBV5-4 with TRBJ2-5; D ambiguous. Germline assignment: CDR1 SGHNT and CDR2 YYREEE (reference sequence). This CDR3 contains 16 residues. The V and J ends lost 0 bases and 0 bases respectively, with 12 bases between them.